This T cell receptor (beta chain) was captured in a study of T cells in Graves' hyperthyroidism and ophthalmopathy. RNA transcripts yielded amplified TCR beta CDR3 regions. First-round RT-PCR targeting the TCR CDR3 was performed with the HTBI primer set. From the multiplex PCR reads, TCRdb called clonotypes with MiXCR, one entry per CDR3 protein. The repertoire holds approximately 870,000 distinct CDR3 sequences, with 35% to 40% as singletons. CDR3 length: 13 residues. Deletions cut 8 bases from V and 6 bases from J, with 14 bases between. Germline V gene data show CDR1 as MNHEY and CDR2 as SVGAGI. Patients were excluded because of uncontrolled infection, other autoimmune disease, pregnancy or lactation. Fresh peripheral blood, 9.5 to 10 ml of it, supplied the PBMCs.

This sequence was found in a man aged 18 to 29 with Graves' hyperthyroidism. Sequences were obtained from blood. V usage is TRBV6-5 and J usage is TRBJ1-5; no reliable D call. The CDR3 DNA reads TGTGCCAGCTCTGTACACGGAGGTCAGCCCCAGCATTTT. This translates into CASSVHGGQPQHF.